The 8 T cell receptor beta chains below all came from one sample that was sequenced in a study of shared clonotypes between healthy human individuals. Clones were sequenced by immunoSEQ multiplex PCR, and TCRdb holds only the in-frame ones, with some missing. This table has 2 million to 2.5 million clones, about 90% appearing once. Sequencing was done on a sample of naive CD4+ T cells from PBMCs. Subset of the sample: CD45RA+ positively selected. All receptors derive from a man between 18 and 35 years old in good health. Some clones in this sample may be carry-over from other donors' samples.

The chain has TRBV11-2 and TRBJ1-1; TRBD1 aligns across 8 bases. This CDR3 is built from 13 residues. V was clipped by 5 bases and J by 1 base; unmatched bases: 0. Germline loops: CDR1 SGHAT, CDR2 FQNNGV. In DNA, the CDR3 is TGTGCCAGCAGCGGACAGGGGAACACTGAAGCTTTCTTT. It translates to CASSGQGNTEAFF.

The rearrangement links TRBV27 to TRBJ1-1; no clear D. The CDR3 length is 14 residues. Trimming left V 7 bases short and J 1 base short, with 13 bases between. CDR1 MNHEY and CDR2 SMNVEV come from the germline V gene (reference sequence). CDR3 sequence: CASTSDVANTEAFF. CDR3 DNA sequence: TGTGCCAGCACGAGCGACGTGGCGAACACTGAAGCTTTCTTT.

This chain links TRBV29-1 with TRBJ2-5; 9 nucleotides align to TRBD2. The DNA end favors TRBJ2-7, so the J call may be wrong. Germline CDR1 reads SQVTM; CDR2 reads ANQGSEA. This CDR3 region has 13 residues. CDR3 sequence (DNA): TGCAGCGTGGCCAGCGGGAGGAACTACGAGCAGTACTTC. Its protein product is CSVASGRNYEQYF.

V gene TRBV6-5 combines with J gene TRBJ2-1; 7 nucleotides agree with TRBD2. The CDR3 has 16 residues. V trimming: 0 bases; J trimming: 7 bases; junction bases outside the gene matches: 9. In germline, CDR1 is MNHEY, CDR2 SVGAGI. The CDR3 region has the DNA TGTGCCAGCAGTTACTCGGGGCTGCGGGAGAGGAATGAGCAGTTCTTC. Amino acids: CASSYSGLRERNEQFF.

This sequence joins TRBV4-2 and TRBJ2-7, with 7 nucleotides matching TRBD2. Germline values: CDR1 LGHNA, CDR2 YNFKEQ. The CDR3 loop spans 14 amino acids. V lost 4 bases, J lost 3 bases, and 6 bases stayed unmatched. CDR3 residues: CASSPGLGFYEQYF. The CDR3 DNA is TGTGCCAGCAGCCCCGGACTAGGTTTCTACGAGCAGTACTTC.

This clone appeared once. This specimen includes other DNA sequences encoding the same CDR3. The chain carries TRBV10-3 and TRBJ2-2; D is uncertain. There are 15 residues in the CDR3. CDR1 ENHRY and CDR2 SYGVKD come from the germline V gene. V was cut by 2 bases and J by 2 bases, with 9 bases left in between. The CDR3 bases are TGTGCCATCAGTGAGGGCGAATCCAACACCGGGGAGCTGTTTTTT. Protein sequence: CAISEGESNTGELFF.

This chain links TRBV5-1 with TRBJ2-1; 8 bases align to TRBD1. Germline CDR1 is SGHRS and CDR2 is YFSETQ. The V gene end was trimmed by 3 bases and the J gene end by 1 base; junction bases not matched to a gene: 6. CDR3 size: 16 residues. The CDR3 is CASSSTGAPSYNEQFF. CDR3 bases: TGCGCCAGCAGCTCGACAGGGGCCCCTTCCTACAATGAGCAGTTCTTC.

The chain employs TRBV7-6 and TRBJ2-1; 8 nucleotides line up with TRBD2. V lost 3 bases and J lost 0; bases outside the gene matches: 13. The germline V gene encodes CDR1 SGHVS and CDR2 FNYEAQ. CDR3 length: 19 amino acids. The CDR3 reads CASSLRGSGIPSSYNEQFF. CDR3 DNA: TGTGCCAGCAGCTTGCGCGGTAGCGGGATCCCCAGCTCCTACAATGAGCAGTTCTTC.